This TCR beta chain was profiled in a study of cytomegalovirus exposure and HLA in healthy donors. The wider study: In an earlier analysis, 90 million to 130 million unique TCR beta sequences were found from 150 million to 200 million T cells.

The PCR ran on 60 Vbeta and 13 Jbeta primers. Sequencing was performed with immunoSEQ multiplex PCR; in TCRdb, only in-frame clones are kept and a portion is missing. The sample's table shows about 200,000 clones. Study outcomes and limitations: Some TCR beta chains (around 180 of them) were listed as cytomegalovirus-associated.

Of note for this clone: Its target is unknown.

This TCR was sampled from a girl aged 2-9 years in good health and CMV-seropositive. The sequenced material came from PBMCs.

The CDR3, as DNA: TGTGCCAGCAGCTTAGCTCGGGGGGCTGAAAACACCATATATTTT. Translated, it gives CASSLARGAENTIYF. The J gene is TRBJ1-3, the V gene TRBV7-2; TRBD1 might be the D (6 bases). V was cut by 0 bases and J by 6 bases, with 12 bases left in between. This CDR3 region has 15 residues. CDR1 is SGHTA, CDR2 FQGNSA, per germline.